This is a list of T cell receptor beta chains from one sample in a study of vaccination and CD4 T cells after COVID-19. TCRdb recomputed calls from the PCR reads with MiXCR, one row per CDR3 protein. The data hold around 14,000 distinct CDR3 sequences, with 69% observed a single time. Here the sequenced sample was CD4+ T cells from blood, taken after SARS-CoV-2 vaccination. The receptors originated from a human donor who had recovered from COVID-19. CDR3s include the opening cysteine and the closing phenylalanine or tryptophan. A D gene is named only where the DNA matches it firmly. Clone size is not always given. Where it is, it says once, few, many or a class for expanded clones.

CDR3nt: TGCAGTGCTACTGCCACCGAGGGACCCCTCCACTTT; CDR3aa: CSATATEGPLHF; v_gene: TRBV20-1; j_gene: TRBJ1-6; abundance: .; d_gene: .
CDR3nt: TGTGCCAGCAGTTTAGTAGGCCAGGGGTGGAAGACCCAGTACTTC; CDR3aa: CASSLVGQGWKTQYF; v_gene: TRBV27; j_gene: TRBJ2-5; abundance: .; d_gene: .
CDR3nt: TGCAGTGCTAGAGAGACCGGGGGCTCCTACAATGAGCAGTTCTTC; CDR3aa: CSARETGGSYNEQFF; v_gene: TRBV20-1; j_gene: TRBJ2-1; abundance: .; d_gene: .
CDR3nt: TGTGCCAGCAGCTTATTTGGGACAGTAAATGAAAAACTGTTTTTT; CDR3aa: CASSLFGTVNEKLFF; v_gene: TRBV7-2; j_gene: TRBJ1-4; abundance: .; d_gene: TRBD1
CDR3nt: TGCAGTGCTAGCCCCGGGGGGTGGCAGGGCTACACCTTC; CDR3aa: CSASPGGWQGYTF; v_gene: TRBV20-1; j_gene: TRBJ1-2; abundance: .; d_gene: .
CDR3nt: TGTGCCTGGCGACTAGTTGATACGCAGTATTTT; CDR3aa: CAWRLVDTQYF; v_gene: TRBV30; j_gene: TRBJ2-3; abundance: once; d_gene: .
CDR3nt: TGTGCCAGCAGCCAACAGGGAAACTATGGCTACACCTTC; CDR3aa: CASSQQGNYGYTF; v_gene: TRBV27; j_gene: TRBJ1-2; abundance: .; d_gene: .
CDR3nt: TGTGCCAGCAGCAAAGCTGGGACAGGCTGGAAGGGTCACCAGCATTTT; CDR3aa: CASSKAGTGWKGHQHF; v_gene: TRBV21-1; j_gene: TRBJ1-5; abundance: few; d_gene: .
CDR3nt: TGTGCCAGCTCCCCGGGACAGGGGGCTGGGGGAAACACCATATATTTT; CDR3aa: CASSPGQGAGGNTIYF; v_gene: TRBV2; j_gene: TRBJ1-3; abundance: .; d_gene: TRBD1
CDR3nt: TGTGCCAGCAGTTTTATATTGGCGAACACCGGGGAGCTGTTTTTT; CDR3aa: CASSFILANTGELFF; v_gene: TRBV28; j_gene: TRBJ2-2; abundance: .; d_gene: .
CDR3nt: TGCAGCGTTGCCACAGGTCTCCTACGCTACGAGCAGTACTTC; CDR3aa: CSVATGLLRYEQYF; v_gene: TRBV29-1; j_gene: TRBJ2-7; abundance: .; d_gene: .
CDR3nt: TGTGCCAGCAGTTACGAGGGGGCGCGGGGTGGCTACACCTTC; CDR3aa: CASSYEGARGGYTF; v_gene: TRBV6-5; j_gene: TRBJ1-2; abundance: .; d_gene: TRBD1
CDR3nt: TGCAGTGTATCGGCAGGGAAAGCTTTCTTT; CDR3aa: CSVSAGKAFF; v_gene: TRBV20-1; j_gene: TRBJ1-1; abundance: few; d_gene: .
CDR3nt: TGCGCCAGCAGCTGGACTAGCGGGAGGGCCACAGATACGCAGTATTTT; CDR3aa: CASSWTSGRATDTQYF; v_gene: TRBV5-1; j_gene: TRBJ2-3; abundance: .; d_gene: TRBD2
CDR3nt: TGTGCCAGCGGTCTTAGATGGAGCACTGAAGCTTTCTTT; CDR3aa: CASGLRWSTEAFF; v_gene: TRBV6-1; j_gene: TRBJ1-1; abundance: .; d_gene: .
CDR3nt: TGTGCCAGCAGTTACGATTGGAAGTCACCCCTCCACTTT; CDR3aa: CASSYDWKSPLHF; v_gene: TRBV6-2/TRBV6-3; j_gene: TRBJ1-6; abundance: .; d_gene: .
CDR3nt: TGCAGTGCTAGAGGTGGTAGCGGGACTTCCTACGAGCAGTACTTC; CDR3aa: CSARGGSGTSYEQYF; v_gene: TRBV20-1; j_gene: TRBJ2-7; abundance: .; d_gene: TRBD2
CDR3nt: TGTGCCAGCAGTGATTTCGGGGGAGAGACCCAGTACTTC; CDR3aa: CASSDFGGETQYF; v_gene: TRBV2; j_gene: TRBJ2-5; abundance: .; d_gene: .
CDR3nt: TGTGCCAGCAGCGTAGAACCCTTCTCCTACAATGAGCAGTTCTTC; CDR3aa: CASSVEPFSYNEQFF; v_gene: TRBV7-4; j_gene: TRBJ2-1; abundance: .; d_gene: .
CDR3nt: TGTGCCAGCAGTTTGAGACAGGGGGAAAAACTGTTTTTT; CDR3aa: CASSLRQGEKLFF; v_gene: TRBV28; j_gene: TRBJ1-4; abundance: .; d_gene: TRBD1
CDR3nt: TGTGCCAGTAGTTTAGGGACAGGGTTTGGCAATCAGCCCCAGCATTTT; CDR3aa: CASSLGTGFGNQPQHF; v_gene: TRBV19; j_gene: TRBJ1-5; abundance: .; d_gene: TRBD1
CDR3nt: TGTGCCAGCAGTGAGGCCGCGGACGGCGTCAACTATGGCTACACCTTC; CDR3aa: CASSEAADGVNYGYTF; v_gene: TRBV2; j_gene: TRBJ1-2; abundance: .; d_gene: .
CDR3nt: TGTGCCAGCCTGGGACGGAGCGGCTATGGCTACACCTTC; CDR3aa: CASLGRSGYGYTF; v_gene: TRBV6-1; j_gene: TRBJ1-2; abundance: few; d_gene: .
CDR3nt: TGTGCCAGCAGTTTATTTTCGGGACAGGGATCAAACTATGGCTACACCTTC; CDR3aa: CASSLFSGQGSNYGYTF; v_gene: TRBV28; j_gene: TRBJ1-2; abundance: .; d_gene: TRBD1
CDR3nt: TGTGCCAGCAGCCCCGGGGGCTACAATAATTCACCCCTCCACTTT; CDR3aa: CASSPGGYNNSPLHF; v_gene: TRBV6-1; j_gene: TRBJ1-6; abundance: few; d_gene: .